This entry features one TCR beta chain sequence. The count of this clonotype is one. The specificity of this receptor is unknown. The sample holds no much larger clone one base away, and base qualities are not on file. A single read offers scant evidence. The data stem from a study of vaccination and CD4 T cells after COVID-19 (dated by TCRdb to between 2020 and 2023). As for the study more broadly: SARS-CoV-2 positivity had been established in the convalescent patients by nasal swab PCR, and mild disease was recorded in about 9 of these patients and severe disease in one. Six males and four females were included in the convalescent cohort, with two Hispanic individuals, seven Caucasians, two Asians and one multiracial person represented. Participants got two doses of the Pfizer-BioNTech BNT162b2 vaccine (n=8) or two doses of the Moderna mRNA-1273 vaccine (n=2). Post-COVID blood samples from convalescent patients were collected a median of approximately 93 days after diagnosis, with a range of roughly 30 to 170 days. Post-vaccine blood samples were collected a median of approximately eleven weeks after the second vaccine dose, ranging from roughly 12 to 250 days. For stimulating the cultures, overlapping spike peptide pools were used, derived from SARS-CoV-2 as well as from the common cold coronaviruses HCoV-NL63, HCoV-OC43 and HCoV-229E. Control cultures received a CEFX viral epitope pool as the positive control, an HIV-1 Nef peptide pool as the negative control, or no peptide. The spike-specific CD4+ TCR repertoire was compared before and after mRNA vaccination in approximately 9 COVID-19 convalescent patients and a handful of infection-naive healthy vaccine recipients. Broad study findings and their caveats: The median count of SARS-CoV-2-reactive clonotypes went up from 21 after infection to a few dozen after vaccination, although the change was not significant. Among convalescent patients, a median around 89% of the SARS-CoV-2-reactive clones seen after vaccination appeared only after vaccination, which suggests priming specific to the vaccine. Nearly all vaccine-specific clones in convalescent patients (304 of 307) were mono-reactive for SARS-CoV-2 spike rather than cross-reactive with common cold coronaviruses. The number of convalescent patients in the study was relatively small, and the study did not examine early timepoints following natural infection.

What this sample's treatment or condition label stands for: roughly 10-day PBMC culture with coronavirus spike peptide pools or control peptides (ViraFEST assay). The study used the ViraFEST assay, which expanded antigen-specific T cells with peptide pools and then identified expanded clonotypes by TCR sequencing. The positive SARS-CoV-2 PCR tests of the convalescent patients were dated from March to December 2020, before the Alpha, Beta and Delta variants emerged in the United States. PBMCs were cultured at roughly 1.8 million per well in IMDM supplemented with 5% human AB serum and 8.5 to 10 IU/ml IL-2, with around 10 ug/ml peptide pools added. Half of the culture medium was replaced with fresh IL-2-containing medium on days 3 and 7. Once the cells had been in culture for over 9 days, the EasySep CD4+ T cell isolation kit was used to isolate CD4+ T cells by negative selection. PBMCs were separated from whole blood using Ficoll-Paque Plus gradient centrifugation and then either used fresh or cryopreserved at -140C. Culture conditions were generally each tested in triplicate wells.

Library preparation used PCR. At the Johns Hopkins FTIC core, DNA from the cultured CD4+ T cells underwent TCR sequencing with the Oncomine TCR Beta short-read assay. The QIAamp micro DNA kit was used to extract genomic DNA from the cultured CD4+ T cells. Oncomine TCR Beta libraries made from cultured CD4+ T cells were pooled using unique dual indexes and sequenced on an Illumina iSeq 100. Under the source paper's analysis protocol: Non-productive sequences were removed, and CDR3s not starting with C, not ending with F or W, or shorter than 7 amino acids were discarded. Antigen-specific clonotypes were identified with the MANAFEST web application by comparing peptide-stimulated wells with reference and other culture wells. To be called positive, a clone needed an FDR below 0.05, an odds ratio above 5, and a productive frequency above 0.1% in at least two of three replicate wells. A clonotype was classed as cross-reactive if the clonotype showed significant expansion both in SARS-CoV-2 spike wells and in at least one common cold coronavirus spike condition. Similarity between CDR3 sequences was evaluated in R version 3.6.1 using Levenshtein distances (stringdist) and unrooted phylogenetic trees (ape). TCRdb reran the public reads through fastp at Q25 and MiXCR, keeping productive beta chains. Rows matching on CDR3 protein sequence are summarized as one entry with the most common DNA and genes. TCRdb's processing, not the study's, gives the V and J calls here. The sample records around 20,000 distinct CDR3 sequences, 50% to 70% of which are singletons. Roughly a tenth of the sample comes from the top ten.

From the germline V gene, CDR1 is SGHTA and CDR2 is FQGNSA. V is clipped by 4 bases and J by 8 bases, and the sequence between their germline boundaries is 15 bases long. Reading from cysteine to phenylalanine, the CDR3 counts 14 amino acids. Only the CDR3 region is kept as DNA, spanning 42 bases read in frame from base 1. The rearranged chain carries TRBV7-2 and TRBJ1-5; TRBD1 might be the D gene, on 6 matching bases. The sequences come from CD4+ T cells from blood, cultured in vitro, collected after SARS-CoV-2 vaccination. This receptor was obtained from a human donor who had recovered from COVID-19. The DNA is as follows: TGTGCCAGCAGCTATCAGGGAGGGGGAGAGCCCCAGCATTTT. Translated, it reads CASSYQGGGEPQHF.